Below, 18 T cell receptor beta chains from the same sample are listed, as sequenced in a study of OX40 agonist ivuxolimab in advanced cancers. Assay: immunoSEQ multiplex PCR; the TCRdb copy retains only in-frame clones and omits some. The sample lists around 39,000 clones; around 82% were seen once. The specimen comprised CD4+ or CD8+ T cells sorted from blood, sampled in a trial of the OX40 agonist ivuxolimab. These receptors were obtained from an adult with an advanced solid tumor such as melanoma, head and neck, liver or kidney cancer.

This chain uses TRBV5-4 with TRBJ2-5; 12 positions match TRBD2. Per the germline V gene, CDR1 is SGHNT and CDR2 is YYREEE (reference sequence). V gave up 1 base and J gave up 1 base; unmatched junction bases: 5. The CDR3 consists of 17 residues. Here the CDR3 DNA reads TGTGCCAGCAGCTTGCCCCGGACTAGCGGGGTCCAAGAGACCCAGTACTTC. Protein product: CASSLPRTSGVQETQYF.

The chain employs TRBV5-1 and TRBJ2-7; 7 bases agree with TRBD1. The germline V gene has CDR1 SGHRS and CDR2 YFSETQ. This CDR3 comprises 15 residues. V lost 4 bases and J lost 4; bases outside the gene matches: 11. CDR3 sequence reads: CASSPRQGVSYEQYF. The DNA for the CDR3 is TGCGCCAGCAGCCCCCGGCAGGGGGTATCGTACGAGCAGTACTTC.

The chain couples TRBV2 to TRBJ1-5, with a possible D match to TRBD1 (5 bases). Germline V gene lookup returns CDR1 SNHLY and CDR2 FYNNEI. The CDR3 runs 14 residues. V shed 7 bases and J shed 3 bases, with 13 bases lying between them. The CDR3 loop is CASTPQGANQPQHF. In DNA, the CDR3 is TGTGCCAGCACCCCCCAAGGGGCCAATCAGCCCCAGCATTTT.

The chain combines TRBV20-1 with TRBJ1-1; D gene ambiguous. CDR3 size: 11 residues. The germline V gene encodes CDR1 DFQATT and CDR2 SNEGSKA (reference sequence). V lost 6 bases and J lost 1, with 6 bases in between. The chain's CDR3 is CSAPSNTEAFF. CDR3 coding DNA: TGCAGTGCCCCCTCGAACACTGAAGCTTTCTTT.

V usage is TRBV5-5 and J usage is TRBJ2-3, with 14 bases fitting TRBD2. Germline CDR1 is SGHKS and CDR2 is YYEKEE (reference sequence). This CDR3 comprises 16 residues. V shed 4 bases, J shed 3 bases, and the junction held 4 bases outside the gene matches. The chain's CDR3 is CASSIRTSGGTDTQYF. CDR3 nucleotides: TGTGCCAGCAGCATCCGGACTAGCGGGGGGACAGATACGCAGTATTTT.

V gene TRBV19 combines with J gene TRBJ2-7; D remains ambiguous. The germline V and J ends were trimmed by 3 bases and 4 bases, with 4 bases remaining between them. Germline CDR1 LNHDA, CDR2 SQIVND (reference sequence). This CDR3 is 11 amino acids long. Here the CDR3 DNA reads TGTGCCAGTAGTATTGGTTACGAGCAGTACTTC. It yields the protein CASSIGYEQYF.

The chain couples TRBV6-1 to TRBJ1-2; D remains unclear. V was cut by 2 bases and J by 0 bases, with 10 bases left in between. The germline V gene has CDR1 MNHNS and CDR2 SASEGT. The CDR3 has 15 residues. Here the CDR3 DNA reads TGTGCCAGCAGTGAAAACCCTGGGCCTAACTATGGCTACACCTTC. Amino acid sequence: CASSENPGPNYGYTF.

CDR3 in DNA: TGTGCCAGCTCACCTGAAGTTGGGAGCAATCAGCCCCAGCATTTT. Translated, it gives CASSPEVGSNQPQHF. J is TRBJ1-5 and V is TRBV18; D unresolved. CDR3 size: 15 residues. The germline CDR1 and CDR2 sequences are KGHSH and LQKENI. V lost 3 bases and J lost 1, with 10 bases in between.

This chain uses TRBV6-1 with TRBJ2-3; no clear D gene. Looked up from germline, CDR1 is MNHNS and CDR2 is SASEGT. The CDR3 runs 14 residues. V gave up 5 bases and J gave up 0 bases, with 9 bases separating them. The DNA of the CDR3 is TGTGCCAGCAGTACTCCTCCTAGCACAGATACGCAGTATTTT. Its translation is CASSTPPSTDTQYF.

The chain links TRBV11-3 to TRBJ2-7; D might be TRBD1 (5 bases). This CDR3 is 13 amino acids long. V was pared by 3 bases and J by 6 bases, with 12 bases between. The germline CDR1 and CDR2 sequences are SGHNT and YENEEA. The CDR3 region has the DNA TGTGCCAGCAGCTTGGGCGTTACAGGCGAGCAGTACTTC. It codes for CASSLGVTGEQYF.

The CDR3 is CSYRDSRWATEAFF. The CDR3, as DNA: TGCAGCTACAGAGACAGCCGTTGGGCCACTGAAGCTTTCTTT. The chain employs TRBV29-1 and TRBJ1-1; a weak D match, TRBD1 (5 bases). CDR3 length: 14 residues. Per the germline V gene, CDR1 is SQVTM and CDR2 is ANQGSEA. V lost 8 bases, J lost 4 bases, and 20 bases lay in between.

This chain uses TRBV6-6 with TRBJ1-6; TRBD1 might be the D (5 bases). V lost 7 bases to trimming and J lost 10 bases, with 23 bases between them. The CDR3 sequence is 16 residues long. Germline V gene sequence: CDR1 MNHNY, CDR2 SVGAGI (reference sequence). Here the CDR3 DNA reads TGTGCCAGCACCACCCAAAGGGGCTCGATCAGCTCACCCCTCCACTTT. Residues: CASTTQRGSISSPLHF.

This rearrangement joins TRBV9 to TRBJ2-6, with D unresolved. Germline V gene lookup returns CDR1 SGDLS and CDR2 YYNGEE. The ends were cut back, 0 bases at V and 0 bases at J, with 4 bases in the middle. CDR3 length: 15 residues. For the CDR3, the DNA is TGTGCCAGCAGCGTAGACCTCTCTGGGGCCAACGTCCTGACTTTC. Translating it yields CASSVDLSGANVLTF.

This rearrangement joins TRBV27 to TRBJ2-4, with D possibly being TRBD1 (5 bases). V lost 3 bases and J lost 3, with 21 bases in between. CDR3 length: 18 residues. Germline lookup yields CDR1 MNHEY and CDR2 SMNVEV (reference sequence). The CDR3 loop reads CASSFRAHRGYGKNIQYF. The DNA for the CDR3 is TGTGCCAGCAGTTTCCGGGCCCATAGGGGCTATGGCAAAAACATTCAGTACTTC.

Only one count was recorded for this clone. This chain joins TRBV6-5 and TRBJ2-3; D gene ambiguous. CDR1 is MNHEY, CDR2 SVGAGI, per germline. The CDR3 runs to 14 residues. V was clipped by 3 bases and J by 3 bases, with 10 bases between them. The DNA of the CDR3 is TGTGCCAGCAGTTATCGTCCTGGGACAGATACGCAGTATTTT. Translation gives CASSYRPGTDTQYF.

This clone has more than one count but fewer than ten. Other DNA sequences of this sample code for an identical CDR3. The gene calls are TRBV5-1 and TRBJ2-3; 10 positions agree with TRBD2. From germline, CDR1 is SGHRS and CDR2 YFSETQ. J was trimmed by 1 base and V by 2 bases; bases with no gene match: 4. This CDR3 is built from 16 residues. The CDR3 DNA follows: TGCGCCAGCAGCTTAGGGCTAGCGGGGGGCACAGATACGCAGTATTTT. It codes for CASSLGLAGGTDTQYF.

This chain joins TRBV7-2 and TRBJ2-3; D unclear. The CDR3 covers 14 residues. CDR1 is SGHTA, CDR2 FQGNSA, per germline. V lost 6 bases and J lost 0, with 10 bases in between. For the CDR3, the DNA is TGTGCCAGCAGGGCCGGCCTTAGCACAGATACGCAGTATTTT. Translating it yields CASRAGLSTDTQYF.

The J gene is TRBJ1-4, the V gene TRBV15; TRBD1 matches at 9 bases. The CDR3 runs 17 residues. With 3 bases clipped from V and 2 bases from J, the junction kept 7 bases outside the gene matches. Germline loops: CDR1 LNHNV, CDR2 YYDKDF (reference sequence). CDR3 nucleotide sequence: TGTGCCACCAGCAGGGGACAGGGAAGTCGGACTAATGAAAAACTGTTTTTT. Its translation is CATSRGQGSRTNEKLFF.